This T cell receptor beta chain was documented in a study of T-cell reconstitution after alpha-beta-depleted transplantation in children. Researchers prepared the TCRbeta library using unique molecular identifiers, the study reports. TCRdb itself ran the PCR reads through MiXCR, one entry per CDR3 protein. The table records some 500,000 distinct CDR3 sequences, roughly 18% of them present only once. This CDR3 has 14 amino acids. Trimming stripped 0 bases from V and 2 bases from J, with 10 bases between. CDR1 and CDR2 from the germline V gene are DFQATT and SNEGSKA (reference sequence). The sequenced sample was PBMCs from the stem cell graft donor, obtained from the stem cell graft. The genes are TRBV20-1 and TRBJ1-2; no clear D gene. This TCR was sampled from a human donor who donated a stem cell graft to a child with acute lymphoblastic leukemia. CDR3 region: CSARDPRGNYGYTF. As DNA, the CDR3 is TGCAGTGCTAGAGATCCGCGGGGAAACTATGGCTACACCTTC.